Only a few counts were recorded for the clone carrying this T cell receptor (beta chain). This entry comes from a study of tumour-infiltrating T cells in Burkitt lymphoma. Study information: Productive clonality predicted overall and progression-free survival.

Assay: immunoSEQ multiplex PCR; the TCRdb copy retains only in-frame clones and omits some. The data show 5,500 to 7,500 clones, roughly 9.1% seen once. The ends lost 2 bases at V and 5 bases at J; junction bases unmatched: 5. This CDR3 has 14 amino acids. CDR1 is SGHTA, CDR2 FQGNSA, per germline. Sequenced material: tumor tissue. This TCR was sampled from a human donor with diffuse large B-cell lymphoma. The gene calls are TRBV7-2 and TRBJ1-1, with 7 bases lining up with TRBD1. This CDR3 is CASSLPRGETEAFF. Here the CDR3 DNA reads TGTGCCAGCAGCTTACCCAGGGGGGAGACTGAAGCTTTCTTT.